A selection of T cell receptor beta chains follows, all from one sample in a study of regulatory T cells in long-lasting Graves disease. Each CDR3 protein is one row after TCRdb ran MiXCR on the multiplex PCR reads. This table holds about 470,000 distinct CDR3 sequences, 20% to 25% found once. Sequenced here: peripheral blood mononuclear cells (PBMCs), sampled when the disease was refractory, from a patient treated with antithyroid drugs. These receptors were obtained from a female donor with Graves disease. CDR3s leave out the opening cysteine and the closing phenylalanine or tryptophan. D genes are given only for firm matches. Clone sizes are given selectively: once, few, many, or a class where the clone is expanded.

size	J	length	D	V	CDR3
few	TRBJ2-7	12	NA	TRBV20-1	SARPARLSYEQY
few	TRBJ1-1	14	NA	TRBV7-8	ASSPRSGGGWTEAF
NA	TRBJ2-1	8	NA	TRBV29-1	SASYNEQF
many	TRBJ2-5	12	NA	TRBV28	ASSASDGQETQY
many	TRBJ2-7	12	NA	TRBV28	ASSFPGSSYEQY
few	TRBJ2-7	11	NA	TRBV7-2	ASSPRGPYEQY
many	TRBJ1-1	11	TRBD1	TRBV12-3/TRBV12-4	ASIGTGLTEAF
NA	TRBJ2-1	11	TRBD1	TRBV6-5	ASSYSRGHEQF
NA	TRBJ1-1	13	NA	TRBV10-3	AISRSPRGNTEAF
few	TRBJ1-6	14	NA	TRBV3-1	ASSPVVNSYNSPLH
few	TRBJ1-3	14	TRBD1	TRBV6-2/TRBV6-3	ASRLSGDSSGNTIY
many	TRBJ1-6	16	TRBD1	TRBV6-1	ASSALPRDRGRDSPLH
NA	TRBJ1-5	13	NA	TRBV6-2/TRBV6-3	ASIGLGGRNQPQH
NA	TRBJ2-7	11	NA	TRBV30	AWSVGLTYEQY
NA	TRBJ1-5	8	NA	TRBV6-1	ASSNQPQH
few	TRBJ2-7	12	TRBD1	TRBV7-9	ASSLVGQDYEQY
many	TRBJ1-4	13	NA	TRBV7-8	ASSPLGADNEKLF
many	TRBJ2-7	14	NA	TRBV6-5	ASSYTPRVTGHEQY
NA	TRBJ2-7	12	TRBD2	TRBV6-2/TRBV6-3	ASSFGTSTYEQY
NA	TRBJ2-2	11	NA	TRBV19	ASSIRGAGELF
many	TRBJ1-1	10	NA	TRBV28	ASKVPNTEAF
many	TRBJ1-1	16	NA	TRBV6-1	ASRGARGVKRGNTEAF
many	TRBJ2-5	13	NA	TRBV7-2	ASSIPGRAKETQY
NA	TRBJ2-5	14	TRBD2	TRBV5-5	ASSLTGLAGEETQY
NA	TRBJ2-7	13	TRBD1	TRBV7-2	ASSTTGGASYEQY
few	TRBJ2-5	13	TRBD2	TRBV7-7	ASSLAGATGETQY
many	TRBJ2-7	13	TRBD1	TRBV10-3	AISVGDRGTYEQY
many	TRBJ2-5	15	TRBD2	TRBV5-8	ASSLSLSGTRQETQY